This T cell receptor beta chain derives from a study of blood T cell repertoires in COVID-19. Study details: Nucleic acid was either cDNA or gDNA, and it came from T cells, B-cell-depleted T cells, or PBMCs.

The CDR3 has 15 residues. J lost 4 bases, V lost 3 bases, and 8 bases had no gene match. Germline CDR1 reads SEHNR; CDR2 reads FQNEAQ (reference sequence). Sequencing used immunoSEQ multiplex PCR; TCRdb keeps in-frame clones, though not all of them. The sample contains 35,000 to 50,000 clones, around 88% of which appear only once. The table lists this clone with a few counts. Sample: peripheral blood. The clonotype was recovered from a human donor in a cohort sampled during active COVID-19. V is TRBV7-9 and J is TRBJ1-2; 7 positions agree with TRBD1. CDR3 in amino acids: CASSFGQAGGYGYTF. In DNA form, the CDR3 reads TGTGCCAGCAGCTTTGGACAGGCTGGGGGCTATGGCTACACCTTC.